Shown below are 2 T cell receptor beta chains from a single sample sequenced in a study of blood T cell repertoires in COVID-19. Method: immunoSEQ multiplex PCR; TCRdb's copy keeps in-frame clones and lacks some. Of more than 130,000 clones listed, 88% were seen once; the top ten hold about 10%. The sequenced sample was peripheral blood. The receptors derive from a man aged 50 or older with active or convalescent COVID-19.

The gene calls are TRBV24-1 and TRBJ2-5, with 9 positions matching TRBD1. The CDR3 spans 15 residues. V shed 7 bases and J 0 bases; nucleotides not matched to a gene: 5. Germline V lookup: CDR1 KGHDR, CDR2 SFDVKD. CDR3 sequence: CATRGQGRDQETQYF. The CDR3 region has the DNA TGTGCCACCAGGGGACAGGGTCGGGACCAAGAGACCCAGTACTTC.

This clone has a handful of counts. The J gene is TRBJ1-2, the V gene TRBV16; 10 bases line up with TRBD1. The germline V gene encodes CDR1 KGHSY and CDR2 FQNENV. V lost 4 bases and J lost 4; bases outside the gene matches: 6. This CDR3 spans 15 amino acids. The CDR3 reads CASSPLTGGGYGYTF. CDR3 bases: TGTGCCAGCAGCCCGCTGACAGGGGGCGGCTATGGCTACACCTTC.